This TCR beta chain was captured in a study of CD8+ T cells in alopecia areata. Whole-study context: Each day, treated patients took oral tofacitinib twice, at 5 to 10 mg per dose. Tofacitinib administration persisted for 6 to 18 months, succeeded by 6 months off drug. General observations from the study: Whereas mice showed it more clearly, TCR sharing across patients was murkier, possibly because of HLA.

Trimming took 0 bases from V and 10 from J, leaving 31 bases between them. The CDR3 spans 20 residues. PBMC-derived CD4+ and CD8+ T cells were sorted. Extracted from the samples, RNA was reverse transcribed into cDNA to serve as the sequencing template. Profiling relied on immunoSEQ multiplex PCR, and the TCRdb table lists in-frame clones only, not all of them. This table has some 150,000 clones, just over 65% appearing once. Regarding this clone: Its specificity is not known.

This sequence originates from a human donor with alopecia areata. This chain connects TRBV23-1 to TRBJ2-1; the D is unclear. TRBV23-1 is an ORF for which the function is uncertain. The starting material was CD8+ T cells sorted from blood, obtained at week 0. DNA for the CDR3: TGCGCCAGCAGTCAATCTGCCAGCCGCGGACCATTTTTTTCGTTGATGGAGCAGTTCTTC. Translating it yields CASSQSASRGPFFSLMEQFF.